The T cell receptor beta chain described here comes from a study of PD-1 blockade in mismatch repair-deficient tumors. Method: immunoSEQ multiplex PCR; TCRdb's copy keeps in-frame clones and lacks some. The sample lists tens of thousands of clones; around 73% were seen once. The source is an adult with mismatch repair-deficient cancer. This material consisted of peripheral blood, taken 4 weeks after starting pembrolizumab.

CDR3: CASTTGPGNTIYF. The CDR3 coding sequence is TGTGCCAGCACCACGGGCCCCGGAAACACCATATATTTT. The chain joins TRBV11-3 to TRBJ1-3, with D unresolved. Looked up from germline, CDR1 is SGHNT and CDR2 is YENEEA. With 7 bases removed from V and 4 bases from J, the gap between germline ends came to 11 bases. This CDR3 comprises 13 residues.